The 26 T cell receptor beta chains listed next were all sequenced from one sample in a study of early T cells in non-severe SARS-CoV-2 infection (dated by TCRdb to 2020 to 2022). Receptor amplification or capture employed 5' RACE. The sequencer was a NextSeq 500. TCRdb reran the public reads through fastp at Q25 and MiXCR, keeping productive beta chains. Rows with a matching CDR3 protein are joined into one entry that keeps the most common DNA and genes. This sample has some 35,000 distinct CDR3 sequences in its table, and around 3.9% of those were observed once. Clones ranked in the top ten supply over 8% of the sample. Sequences were obtained from whole blood. The origin of the receptors is an adult who was a healthcare worker with PCR-confirmed SARS-CoV-2 infection or an uninfected control (not recorded which).

This clonotype was detected a few times. The chain carries TRBV5-1 and TRBJ1-1; TRBD1 aligns across 8 bases. The J segment lost 4 bases and the V segment lost 5 bases, leaving 4 bases of the junction unmatched. CDR3 length: 13 amino acids. From germline, CDR1 is SGHRS and CDR2 YFSETQ. The CDR3 nucleotides read TGCGCCAGCAGGTACAGGGGGGGCACTGAAGCTTTCTTT. This sequence encodes CASRYRGGTEAFF.

This clonotype has ten or more counts. The CDR3 nucleotides are TGTGCCAGCACCCAGCCAGGTTGGGCCACAGATACGCAGTATTTT. Its protein product is CASTQPGWATDTQYF. The chain carries TRBV28 and TRBJ2-3, with D uncertain. V lost 7 bases, J lost 2 bases, and 16 bases lay in between. The CDR3 covers 15 residues. Germline V gene sequence: CDR1 MDHEN, CDR2 SYDVKM.

This clonotype has just a few counts. V is TRBV24-1 and J is TRBJ2-3, with TRBD2 matching over 13 bases. With 5 bases clipped from V and 4 bases from J, the junction kept 8 bases outside the gene matches. There are 17 residues in the CDR3. Germline CDR1 reads KGHDR; CDR2 reads SFDVKD. The DNA for the CDR3 is TGTGCCACCAGTGCATCGACTAGCGGGAGGACCGCAGATACGCAGTATTTT. Residues: CATSASTSGRTADTQYF.

V gene TRBV28 combines with J gene TRBJ2-7; no reliable D call. V was trimmed by 3 bases and J by 1 base, leaving 7 bases between them. CDR3 length: 13 amino acids. Germline V gene data show CDR1 as MDHEN and CDR2 as SYDVKM. The CDR3 loop reads CASSFSPSYEQYF. The DNA of the CDR3 is TGTGCCAGCAGTTTTAGCCCTTCCTACGAGCAGTACTTC.

Ten or more counts support this clonotype. The chain links TRBV5-6 to TRBJ2-1, with D possibly being TRBD2 (7 bases). In germline, CDR1 is SGHDT, CDR2 YYEEEE. This CDR3 has 18 amino acids. V was trimmed by 6 bases and J by 7 bases, leaving 29 bases between them. In DNA form, the CDR3 reads TGTGCCAGCACCCTCGGGGGGCCTAGCGCCCCGAGTTTAAATGAGCAGTTCTTC. This translates into CASTLGGPSAPSLNEQFF.

The V gene is TRBV6-2 or TRBV6-3, the J gene TRBJ2-7, with D tentatively TRBD1 (5 bases). This CDR3 has 15 amino acids. Looked up from germline, CDR1 is MNHEY and CDR2 is SVGEGT. Trimming pared 3 bases from V and 2 bases from J, leaving 14 bases between. For the CDR3, the DNA is TGTGCCAGCAGTTATATCGGCAGGGCCACCTACGAGCAGTACTTC. Protein: CASSYIGRATYEQYF.

This clonotype was picked up many times. The chain joins TRBV29-1 to TRBJ2-1; no clear D gene. The CDR3 contains 14 residues. Germline CDR1 SQVTM, CDR2 ANQGSEA. The germline V and J ends were trimmed by 6 bases and 5 bases, with 17 bases remaining between them. CDR3 bases: TGCAGCGTGAACCCGCGGTTGGCTAACAATGAGCAGTTCTTC. The encoded protein is CSVNPRLANNEQFF.

This clonotype has a count of ten or more. This chain connects TRBV18 to TRBJ2-3; 7 bases match TRBD1. Germline-derived CDR1 and CDR2 are KGHSH and LQKENI. V was pared by 1 base and J by 2 bases, with 3 bases of the junction left unmatched. The CDR3 has 15 amino acids. CDR3 in amino acids: CASSPLGTATDTQYF. CDR3 coding DNA: TGTGCCAGCTCACCACTCGGGACAGCCACAGATACGCAGTATTTT.

This clonotype came up many times. The chain couples TRBV12-3 or TRBV12-4 to TRBJ1-4; TRBD1 matches 9 bases. Germline trimming cut 5 bases from V and 6 bases from J; bases unmatched to any gene: 1. The CDR3 runs to 13 residues. The DNA of the CDR3 is TGTGCCAGCAGTCGGACAGGGGATGAAAAACTGTTTTTT. As protein: CASSRTGDEKLFF.

This chain connects TRBV29-1 to TRBJ1-2, with 7 bases fitting TRBD1. CDR3 length: 13 amino acids. J lost 7 bases, V lost 2 bases, and 7 bases had no gene match. Germline V gives CDR1 SQVTM, CDR2 ANQGSEA. The CDR3 region has the DNA TGCAGCGTTGAATGGGCAGGGGGAGCTGGCTACACCTTC. It yields the protein CSVEWAGGAGYTF. Supplemented by reference TRBV29-1 and TRBJ1-2, the full variable domain reads SAVISQKPSRDICQRGTSLTIQCQVDSQVTMMFWYRQQPGQSLTLIATANQGSEATYESGFVIDKFPISRPNLTFSTLTVSNMSPEDSSIYLCSVEWAGGAGYTFGSGTRLTVV.

At least ten counts were recorded for this clonotype. The chain links TRBV2 to TRBJ2-3, with D tentatively TRBD2 (6 bases). Germline V lookup: CDR1 SNHLY, CDR2 FYNNEI. This CDR3 has 16 amino acids. The V and J ends lost 8 bases and 0 bases respectively, with 18 bases between them. The CDR3: CASCLGGPISTDTQYF. CDR3 in DNA: TGTGCCAGCTGTTTGGGGGGACCGATTAGCACAGATACGCAGTATTTT.

This clonotype was observed at least ten times. V and J are TRBV2 and TRBJ1-5, with D uncertain. Germline V lookup: CDR1 SNHLY, CDR2 FYNNEI. The V and J ends lost 5 bases and 1 base respectively, with 12 bases between them. The CDR3 has 15 residues. The CDR3 region is CASSIADISNQPQHF. The CDR3 bases are TGTGCCAGCAGTATAGCCGACATAAGCAATCAGCCCCAGCATTTT.

This chain joins TRBV7-2 and TRBJ2-7, with a tentative D call TRBD1 (5 bases). The ends were cut back, 0 bases at V and 0 bases at J, with 12 bases in the middle. The V gene's germline CDR1 is SGHTA and CDR2 FQGNSA. The CDR3 consists of 16 residues. Here the CDR3 reads CASSLASGQSSYEQYF. The CDR3 bases are TGTGCCAGCAGCTTAGCGTCCGGACAAAGCTCCTACGAGCAGTACTTC.

This clonotype was detected ten times or more. The chain is built from TRBV9 and TRBJ2-3; D is ambiguous. V dropped 0 bases and J dropped 2 bases, with 10 bases sitting between them. CDR1 SGDLS and CDR2 YYNGEE come from the germline V gene. This CDR3 is built from 15 residues. The CDR3 sequence is CASSVVPQHTDTQYF. CDR3 coding DNA: TGTGCCAGCAGCGTAGTTCCACAGCACACAGATACGCAGTATTTT.

The table lists this clonotype with many counts. This chain uses TRBV5-6 with TRBJ1-1, with D possibly matching TRBD1 (5 bases). V dropped 6 bases and J dropped 2 bases, with 17 bases sitting between them. CDR3 length: 15 residues. Germline values: CDR1 SGHDT, CDR2 YYEEEE. CDR3 in DNA: TGTGCCAGCACCCGTCGGGGCACCATAAACACTGAAGCTTTCTTT. Its translation is CASTRRGTINTEAFF.

This clonotype showed up many times. The genes are TRBV6-6 and TRBJ1-1, with D tentatively TRBD1 (5 bases). This CDR3 has 15 amino acids. Trimming stripped 7 bases from V and 1 base from J, with 16 bases between. Germline lookup yields CDR1 MNHNY and CDR2 SVGAGI (reference sequence). As DNA, the CDR3 is TGTGCCAGCAAAAACGATTATACAGGGAACACTGAAGCTTTCTTT. Protein sequence: CASKNDYTGNTEAFF.

The rearrangement joins TRBV20-1 to TRBJ2-5; D unclear. Per the germline V gene, CDR1 is DFQATT and CDR2 is SNEGSKA (reference sequence). Trimming left V 6 bases short and J 2 bases short, with 10 bases between. The CDR3 runs 12 residues. DNA of the CDR3: TGCAGTGCGAGACACCAACAAGAGACCCAGTACTTC. It codes for CSARHQQETQYF.

There are many counts of this clonotype. The chain combines TRBV6-4 with TRBJ1-1; D is perhaps TRBD1 (6 bases). Germline CDR1 MRHNA, CDR2 SNTAGT. V gave up 6 bases and J gave up 1 base, with 12 bases separating them. CDR3 length: 14 residues. The CDR3 coding sequence is TGTGCCAGCAGCGCTCAGGGGCGGAACACTGAAGCTTTCTTT. Its translation is CASSAQGRNTEAFF.

This clonotype occurred many times. The chain links TRBV29-1 to TRBJ2-1; 7 bases are a match to TRBD2. CDR1 is SQVTM and CDR2 is ANQGSEA in the germline V gene. V lost 6 bases, J lost 10 bases, and 12 bases stayed unmatched. This CDR3 has 13 residues. The CDR3 here is CSVPSGGGLEQFF. For the CDR3, the DNA is TGCAGCGTCCCCTCTGGGGGGGGATTGGAGCAGTTCTTC.

At least ten counts were recorded for this clonotype. The gene calls are TRBV7-8 and TRBJ2-1, with D tentatively TRBD2 (6 bases). Germline-derived CDR1 and CDR2 are SGHVS and FQNEAQ. The V end lost 1 base, the J end lost 9 bases, and 13 bases lay between the germline ends. The CDR3 consists of 14 residues. CDR3 nucleotides: TGTGCCAGCAGCTTAGATGGAGGGGTGGTTGAGCAGTTCTTC. Translating it yields CASSLDGGVVEQFF.

This clonotype has more than one count but fewer than ten. This chain connects TRBV7-3 to TRBJ2-3; 11 bases line up with TRBD2. The CDR3 has 19 amino acids. Germline CDR1 SGHTA, CDR2 FQGTGA. The trim removed 1 base at V and 7 bases at J, leaving 16 bases unmatched. The CDR3 DNA reads as TGTGCCAGCAGCTTAAAGGGCGAGCGAATAGCGGGAGGGATGTATACGCAGTATTTT. Residues: CASSLKGERIAGGMYTQYF.

The sample holds many counts of this clonotype. The V gene is TRBV7-8, the J gene TRBJ2-1; D not resolved. The CDR3 is 17 residues long. Per the germline V gene, CDR1 is SGHVS and CDR2 is FQNEAQ. V gave up 1 base and J gave up 0 bases, with 13 bases separating them. CDR3 coding DNA: TGTGCCAGCAGCTTAGAAAGAATCTTCAGCTCCTACAATGAGCAGTTCTTC. Protein product: CASSLERIFSSYNEQFF.

This clonotype was detected many times. The CDR3 sequence: CASSLGGLGAFF. In DNA form, the CDR3 reads TGTGCCAGCAGCCTAGGGGGCTTGGGGGCTTTCTTT. The chain recombines TRBV5-6 with TRBJ1-1, with 7 bases fitting TRBD1. Per germline, CDR1 SGHDT and CDR2 YYEEEE. With 4 bases clipped from V and 11 bases from J, the junction kept 8 bases outside the gene matches. The CDR3 sequence is 12 residues long. Filled out from reference TRBV5-6 and TRBJ1-1, the complete variable domain reads DAGVTQSPTHLIKTRGQQVTLRCSPKSGHDTVSWYQQALGQGPQFIFQYYEEEERQRGNFPDRFSGHQFPNYSSELNVNALLLGDSALYLCASSLGGLGAFFGQGTRLTVV.

This clonotype was seen many times. The chain carries TRBV10-3 and TRBJ2-7; 8 nucleotides match TRBD1. The germline V gene encodes CDR1 ENHRY and CDR2 SYGVKD. J was trimmed by 2 bases and V by 10 bases; bases with no gene match: 10. The CDR3 is made up of 14 amino acids. CDR3 sequence: CATAPGQATYEQYF. For the CDR3, the DNA is TGTGCCACCGCTCCGGGACAGGCCACCTACGAGCAGTACTTC.

This clonotype was seen repeatedly, ten times or more. The gene calls are TRBV20-1 and TRBJ1-5, with 7 bases matching TRBD1. Germline V gene lookup returns CDR1 DFQATT and CDR2 SNEGSKA (reference sequence). The CDR3 consists of 16 residues. The J segment lost 7 bases and the V segment lost 3 bases, leaving 15 bases of the junction unmatched. The CDR3 spells CSASPLRDSRFQPQHF. Written as DNA, the CDR3 is TGCAGTGCTAGCCCACTCCGGGACAGCCGATTCCAGCCCCAGCATTTT.

This clonotype was recorded a few times. CDR3 residues: CASSSDSSRGYTF. CDR3 nucleotides: TGTGCCAGCAGCTCGGACTCCTCTCGAGGCTACACCTTC. The chain couples TRBV7-9 to TRBJ1-2; D ambiguous. In germline, CDR1 is SEHNR, CDR2 FQNEAQ (reference sequence). Trimming left V 4 bases short and J 8 bases short, with 14 bases between. The CDR3 totals 13 residues.